This entry concerns a single T cell receptor (beta chain). The antigen remains undetermined. The CDR3 consists of 13 residues. The germline CDR1 and CDR2 sequences are ENHRY and SYGVKD. V lost 7 bases to trimming and J lost 4 bases; unmatched junction nucleotides: 4. With 60 Vbeta and 13 Jbeta primers, the PCR was carried out. Produced via immunoSEQ multiplex PCR; TCRdb's table is partial and in-frame only. The sample includes fewer than 150,000 clones, about 74% of them seen just once. This sample was included in a study of cytomegalovirus exposure and HLA in healthy donors. Study-level background: Early on, a data release was issued that held tens of millions of unique TCRs from HLA-typed donors. Findings of the study overall: Analysis performed later found roughly 18,000 TCR beta sequences associated with HLA alleles at 0.05 false discovery rate. Association of a missense DCLRE1C variant with TCR beta V- and J-gene trimming was reported in a later analysis. Most sequenced TCRs were rare (though some public TCRs occurred in many donors).

This TCR was sampled from a woman in her forties or fifties in good health and CMV-seropositive. The chain joins TRBV10-3 to TRBJ1-5, with 7 bases matching TRBD1. Sequencing was carried out using PBMCs. The CDR3 is CAITPGQNQPQHF. The CDR3 bases are TGTGCCATCACCCCGGGACAGAATCAGCCCCAGCATTTT.